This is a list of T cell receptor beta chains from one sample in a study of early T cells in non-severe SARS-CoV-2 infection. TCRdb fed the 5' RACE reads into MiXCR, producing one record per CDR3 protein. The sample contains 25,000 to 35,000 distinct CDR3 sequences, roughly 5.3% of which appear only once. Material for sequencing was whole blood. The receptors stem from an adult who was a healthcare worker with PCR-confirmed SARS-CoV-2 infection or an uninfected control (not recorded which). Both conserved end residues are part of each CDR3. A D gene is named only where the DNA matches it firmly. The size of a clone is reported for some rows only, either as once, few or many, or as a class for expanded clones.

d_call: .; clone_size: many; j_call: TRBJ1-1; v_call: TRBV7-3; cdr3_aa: CASSSLGQNTEAFF; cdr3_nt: TGTGCCAGCAGCTCCCTGGGACAGAACACTGAAGCTTTCTTT
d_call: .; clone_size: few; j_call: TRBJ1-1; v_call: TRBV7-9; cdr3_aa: CASSSRGPSGTEAFF; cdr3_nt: TGTGCCAGCAGCTCTCGAGGCCCCAGCGGCACTGAAGCTTTCTTT
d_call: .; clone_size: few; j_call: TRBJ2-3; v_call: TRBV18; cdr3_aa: CATGTSTDTQYF; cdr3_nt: TGTGCCACAGGGACCAGCACAGATACGCAGTATTTT
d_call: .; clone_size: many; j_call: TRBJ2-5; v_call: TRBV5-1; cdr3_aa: CASSLTGLGGETQYF; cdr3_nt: TGCGCCAGCAGCTTGACAGGATTAGGGGGGGAGACCCAGTACTTC
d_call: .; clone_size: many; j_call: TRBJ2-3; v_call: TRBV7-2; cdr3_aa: CASSLKDYRTDTQYF; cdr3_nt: TGTGCCAGCAGCTTAAAGGACTACCGCACAGATACGCAGTATTTT
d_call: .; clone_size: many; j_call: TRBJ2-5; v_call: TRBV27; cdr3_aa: CASSLGPRETQYF; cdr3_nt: TGTGCCAGCAGTTTGGGACCCAGGGAGACCCAGTACTTC
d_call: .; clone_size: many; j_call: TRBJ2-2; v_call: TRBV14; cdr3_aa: CASSQTGELFF; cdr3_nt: TGTGCCAGCAGCCAAACCGGGGAGCTGTTTTTT
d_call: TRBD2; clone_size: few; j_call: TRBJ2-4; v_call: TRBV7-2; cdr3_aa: CASSLASGEIQYF; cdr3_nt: TGTGCCAGCAGCTTAGCGAGCGGGGAAATTCAGTACTTC
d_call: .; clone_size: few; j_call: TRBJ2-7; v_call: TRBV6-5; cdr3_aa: CASSPGPWSSYEQYF; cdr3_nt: TGTGCCAGCAGTCCGGGACCTTGGAGCTCCTACGAGCAGTACTTC
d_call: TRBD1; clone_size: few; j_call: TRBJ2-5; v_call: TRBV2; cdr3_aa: CASSDPDRVKTQYF; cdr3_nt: TGTGCCAGCAGTGACCCGGACAGGGTTAAGACCCAGTACTTC
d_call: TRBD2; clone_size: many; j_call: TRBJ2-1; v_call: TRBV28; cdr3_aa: CASSPVLAGGPNEQFF; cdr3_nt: TGTGCCAGCAGCCCTGTACTAGCGGGAGGGCCTAATGAGCAGTTCTTC
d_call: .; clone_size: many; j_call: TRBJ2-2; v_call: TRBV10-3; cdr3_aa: CAIRGTSNTGELFF; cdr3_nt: TGTGCCATCAGGGGCACTTCGAACACCGGGGAGCTGTTTTTT
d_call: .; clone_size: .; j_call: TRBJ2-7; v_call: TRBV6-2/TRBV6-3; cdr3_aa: CASRSEQYF; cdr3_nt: TGTGCCAGCCGCTCCGAGCAGTACTTC
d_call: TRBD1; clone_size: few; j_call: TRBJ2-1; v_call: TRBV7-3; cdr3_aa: CASSLKTGQEQFF; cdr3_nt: TGTGCCAGCAGCTTAAAGACGGGACAGGAGCAGTTCTTC
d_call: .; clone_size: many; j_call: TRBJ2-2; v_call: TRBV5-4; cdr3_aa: CASSLEAHTGELFF; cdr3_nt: TGTGCCAGCAGCTTGGAGGCCCACACCGGGGAGCTGTTTTTT
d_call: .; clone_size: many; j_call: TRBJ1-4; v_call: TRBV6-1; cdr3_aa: CASNDEKLFF; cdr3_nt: TGTGCCAGTAACGATGAAAAACTGTTTTTT
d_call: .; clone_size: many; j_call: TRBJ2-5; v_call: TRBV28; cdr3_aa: CASSLVTLGIETQYF; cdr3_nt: TGTGCCAGCAGTTTGGTCACCTTGGGGATCGAGACCCAGTACTTC
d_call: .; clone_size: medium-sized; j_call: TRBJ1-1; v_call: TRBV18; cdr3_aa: CASSRAGRGTEAFF; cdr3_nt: TGTGCCAGCTCTCGAGCAGGGCGGGGGACTGAAGCTTTCTTT
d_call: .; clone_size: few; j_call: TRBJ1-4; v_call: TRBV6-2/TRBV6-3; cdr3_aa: CASSYDRELFF; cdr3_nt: TGTGCCAGCAGTTATGACCGAGAACTGTTTTTT
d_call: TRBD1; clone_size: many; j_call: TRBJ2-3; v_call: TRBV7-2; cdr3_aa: CASSGQGPDTQYF; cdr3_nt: TGTGCCAGCAGCGGACAGGGCCCAGATACGCAGTATTTT
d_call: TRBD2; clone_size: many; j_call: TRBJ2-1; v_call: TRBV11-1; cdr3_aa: CASSPGTSGMGEQFF; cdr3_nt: TGTGCCAGCAGCCCCGGGACTAGCGGTATGGGTGAGCAGTTCTTC
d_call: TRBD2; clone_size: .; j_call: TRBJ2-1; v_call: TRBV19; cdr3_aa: CASSSWGIETSGYNEQFF; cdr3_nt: TGTGCCAGTAGTAGTTGGGGGATAGAGACTAGCGGATACAATGAGCAGTTCTTC
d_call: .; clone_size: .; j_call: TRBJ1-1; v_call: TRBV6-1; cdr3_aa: CASSESPMNTEAFF; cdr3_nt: TGTGCCAGCAGTGAAAGTCCGATGAACACTGAAGCTTTCTTT
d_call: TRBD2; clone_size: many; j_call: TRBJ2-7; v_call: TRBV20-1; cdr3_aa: CSARGGTSDYEQYF; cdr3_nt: TGCAGTGCTAGAGGAGGGACTAGCGACTACGAGCAGTACTTC
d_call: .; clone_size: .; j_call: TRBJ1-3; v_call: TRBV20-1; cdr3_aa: CSARHGATGNTIYF; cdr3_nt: TGCAGTGCCCGTCACGGGGCCACTGGAAACACCATATATTTT
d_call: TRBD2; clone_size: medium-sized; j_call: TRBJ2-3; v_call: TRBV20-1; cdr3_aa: CSARDLLAGSTDTQYF; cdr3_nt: TGCAGTGCTAGAGATCTCTTAGCGGGAAGCACAGATACGCAGTATTTT
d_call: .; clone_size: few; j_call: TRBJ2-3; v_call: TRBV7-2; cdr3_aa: CASSTATGRTDTQYF; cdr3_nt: TGTGCCAGCAGCACTGCCACCGGGAGAACAGATACGCAGTATTTT
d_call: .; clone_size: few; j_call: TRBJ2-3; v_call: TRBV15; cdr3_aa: CATSSGTPDTQYF; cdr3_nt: TGTGCCACCAGCAGCGGGACACCAGATACGCAGTATTTT
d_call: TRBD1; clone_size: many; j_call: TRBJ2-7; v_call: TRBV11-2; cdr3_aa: CASSQDRELRYF; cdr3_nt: TGTGCCAGCAGCCAGGACAGGGAGTTACGGTACTTC
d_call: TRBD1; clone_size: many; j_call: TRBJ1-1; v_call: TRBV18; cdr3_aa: CASSPPGQLNTEAFF; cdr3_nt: TGTGCCAGCTCACCACCGGGACAGTTGAACACTGAAGCTTTCTTT
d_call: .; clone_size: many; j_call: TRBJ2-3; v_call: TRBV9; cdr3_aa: CASSPARDTQYF; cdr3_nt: TGTGCCAGCAGCCCGGCAAGAGATACGCAGTATTTT
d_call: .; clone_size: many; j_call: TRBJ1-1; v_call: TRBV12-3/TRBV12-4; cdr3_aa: CASSYPGPIKKAFF; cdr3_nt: TGTGCCAGCAGTTACCCGGGACCTATCAAAAAAGCTTTCTTT
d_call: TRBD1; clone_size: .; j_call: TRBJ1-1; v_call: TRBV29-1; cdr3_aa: CSVTGTGRTEAFF; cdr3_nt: TGCAGCGTTACCGGGACAGGAAGGACTGAAGCTTTCTTT
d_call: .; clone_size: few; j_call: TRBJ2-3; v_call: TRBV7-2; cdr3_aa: CASSLGLALVDTQYF; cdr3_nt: TGTGCCAGCAGCTTAGGTCTAGCTTTGGTAGATACGCAGTATTTT
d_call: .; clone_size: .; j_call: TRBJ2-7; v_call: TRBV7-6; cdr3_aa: CASSQNTGYEQYF; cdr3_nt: TGTGCCAGCAGCCAAAACACAGGGTACGAGCAGTACTTC
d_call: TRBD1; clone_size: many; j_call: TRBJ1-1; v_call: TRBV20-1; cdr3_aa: CSARTTGGTTEAFF; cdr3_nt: TGCAGTGCTAGAACTACAGGGGGGACCACTGAAGCTTTCTTT
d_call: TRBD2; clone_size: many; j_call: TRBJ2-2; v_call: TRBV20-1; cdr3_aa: CSASTVGGVTGELFF; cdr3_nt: TGCAGTGCCTCCACCGTGGGGGGGGTCACCGGGGAGCTGTTTTTT
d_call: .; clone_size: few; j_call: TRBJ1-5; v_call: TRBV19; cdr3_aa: CASMISWGNQPQHF; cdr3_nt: TGTGCCAGTATGATTTCCTGGGGCAATCAGCCCCAGCATTTT
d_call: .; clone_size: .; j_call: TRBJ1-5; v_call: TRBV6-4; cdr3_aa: CASSDSDSRLRPYSNQPQHF; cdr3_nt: TGTGCCAGCAGTGACTCGGACTCCCGGCTCAGACCTTATAGCAATCAGCCCCAGCATTTT
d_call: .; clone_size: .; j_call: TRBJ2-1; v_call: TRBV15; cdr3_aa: CATTGIPRSNEQFF; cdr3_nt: TGTGCCACCACCGGGATCCCAAGGAGTAATGAGCAGTTCTTC
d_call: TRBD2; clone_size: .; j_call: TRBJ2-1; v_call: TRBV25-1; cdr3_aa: CASSESRTSGSYNEQFF; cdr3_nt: TGTGCCAGCAGTGAATCCCGGACTAGCGGGAGTTACAATGAGCAGTTCTTC
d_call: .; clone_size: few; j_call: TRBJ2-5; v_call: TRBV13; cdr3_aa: CASSLGGNQETQYF; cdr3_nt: TGTGCCAGCAGCTTAGGCGGGAACCAAGAGACCCAGTACTTC
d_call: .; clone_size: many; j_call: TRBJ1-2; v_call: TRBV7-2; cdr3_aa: CASSPEEFYGYTF; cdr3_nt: TGTGCCAGCAGCCCAGAGGAGTTCTATGGCTACACCTTC
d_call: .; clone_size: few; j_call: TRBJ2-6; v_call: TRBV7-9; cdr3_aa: CASSLDTSGANVLTF; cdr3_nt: TGTGCCAGCAGCTTAGACACCTCTGGGGCCAACGTCCTGACTTTC
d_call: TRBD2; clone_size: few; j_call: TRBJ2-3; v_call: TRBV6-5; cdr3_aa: CASSLSGSSDTQYF; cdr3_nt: TGTGCCAGCAGTCTTAGCGGGAGCTCAGATACGCAGTATTTT
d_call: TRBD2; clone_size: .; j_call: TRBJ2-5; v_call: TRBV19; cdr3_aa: CASMDGGAGETQYF; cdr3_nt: TGTGCCAGTATGGACGGGGGGGCCGGAGAGACCCAGTACTTC
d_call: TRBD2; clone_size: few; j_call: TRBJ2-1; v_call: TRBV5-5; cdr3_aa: CASSRAGVNNEQFF; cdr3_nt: TGTGCCAGCAGTCGGGCGGGAGTCAACAATGAGCAGTTCTTC
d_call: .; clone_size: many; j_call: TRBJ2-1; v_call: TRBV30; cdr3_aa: CAWVKGGPRPQFF; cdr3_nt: TGTGCCTGGGTCAAAGGAGGCCCTCGCCCGCAGTTCTTC
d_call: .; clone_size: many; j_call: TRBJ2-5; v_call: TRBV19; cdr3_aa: CASGWTAKETQYF; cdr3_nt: TGTGCCAGTGGGTGGACAGCCAAAGAGACCCAGTACTTC
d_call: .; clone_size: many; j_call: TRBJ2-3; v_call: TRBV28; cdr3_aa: CASSLPSGRTDTQYF; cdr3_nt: TGTGCCAGCAGTCTGCCCAGTGGGCGGACAGATACGCAGTATTTT
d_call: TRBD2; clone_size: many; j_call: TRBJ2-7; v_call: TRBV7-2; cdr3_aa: CASSPIAGGFSYEQYF; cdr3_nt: TGTGCCAGCAGCCCAATAGCGGGGGGATTCTCCTACGAGCAGTACTTC
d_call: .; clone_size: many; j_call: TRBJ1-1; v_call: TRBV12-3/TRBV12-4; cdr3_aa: CASSRDGPTEAFF; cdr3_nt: TGTGCCAGCAGCCGGGACGGACCCACTGAAGCTTTCTTT
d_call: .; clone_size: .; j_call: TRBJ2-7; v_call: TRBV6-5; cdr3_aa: CASRSRLGPYEQYF; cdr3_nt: TGTGCCAGCAGATCGAGACTAGGGCCCTACGAGCAGTACTTC
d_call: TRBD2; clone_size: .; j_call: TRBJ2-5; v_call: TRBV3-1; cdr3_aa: CASSFGTSGQETQYF; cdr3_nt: TGTGCCAGCAGCTTCGGGACTAGCGGCCAAGAGACCCAGTACTTC
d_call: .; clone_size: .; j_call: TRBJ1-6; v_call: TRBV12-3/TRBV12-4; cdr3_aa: CASTIGVKNSPLHF; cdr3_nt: TGTGCCAGCACCATCGGAGTGAAAAATTCACCCCTCCACTTT
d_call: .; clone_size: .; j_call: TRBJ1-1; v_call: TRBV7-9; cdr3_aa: CASSLAGGVPREAFF; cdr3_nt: TGTGCCAGCAGCTTAGCGGGAGGAGTGCCTCGGGAAGCTTTCTTT
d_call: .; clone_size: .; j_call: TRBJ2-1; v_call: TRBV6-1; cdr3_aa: CAISPGATPRGEQFF; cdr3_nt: TGTGCCATCTCCCCCGGGGCCACCCCGAGAGGTGAGCAGTTCTTC